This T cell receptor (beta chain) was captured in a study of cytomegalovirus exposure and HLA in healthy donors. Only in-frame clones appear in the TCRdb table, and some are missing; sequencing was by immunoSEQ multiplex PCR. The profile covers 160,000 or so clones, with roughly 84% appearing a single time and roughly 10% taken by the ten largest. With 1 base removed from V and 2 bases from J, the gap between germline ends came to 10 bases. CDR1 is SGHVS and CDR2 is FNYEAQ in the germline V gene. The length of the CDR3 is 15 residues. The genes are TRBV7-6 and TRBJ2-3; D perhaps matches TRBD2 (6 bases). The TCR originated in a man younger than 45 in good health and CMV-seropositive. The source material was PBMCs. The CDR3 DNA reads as TGTGCCAGCAGCTTAGTTGCGGGAATCACAGATACGCAGTATTTT. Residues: CASSLVAGITDTQYF.